A selection of T cell receptor beta chains follows, all from one sample in a study of CD8 T cells in ankylosing spondylitis. TCRdb independently ran MiXCR on the 5' RACE reads; one entry per CDR3 protein. The table records some 180,000 distinct CDR3 sequences, about 18% of them present only once. The specimen sequenced was blood, either unsorted or a sorted T cell fraction (not recorded which). The receptors stem from a male donor under 30 with ankylosing spondylitis or in good health (not recorded which). Both conserved end residues are part of each CDR3. D genes are given only for firm matches. Not all rows give a size; the values are once, few, many and, for expanded clones, a class.

>TRBJ2-4|TRBV27|-|-|15
TGTGCCAGCAGTTCATATGGGGGAGCCAAAAACATTCAGTACTTC
CASSSYGGAKNIQYF
>TRBJ2-3|TRBV5-1|-|-|15
TGCGCCAGCAGCTCGGTGGGAGAGTCGTCAGATACGCAGTATTTT
CASSSVGESSDTQYF
>TRBJ2-1|TRBV29-1|TRBD2|few|11
TGCAGCGTTGGATCTAGCGGGAGGGCAATCTTC
CSVGSSGRAIF
>TRBJ2-1|TRBV4-2|TRBD2|-|16
TGTGCCAGCAGCCAAGAACCGCGGGAGGGGCACAATGAGCAGTTCTTC
CASSQEPREGHNEQFF
>TRBJ2-3|TRBV4-3|-|-|14
TGCGCCAGCAGCCAAGCCGGGTACACAGATACGCAGTATTTT
CASSQAGYTDTQYF
>TRBJ1-5|TRBV12-3/TRBV12-4|-|-|14
TGTGCCAGCAGGCCTACAGGAGGGAGTCAGCCCCAGCATTTT
CASRPTGGSQPQHF
>TRBJ2-3|TRBV6-2/TRBV6-3|TRBD2|-|15
TGTGCCAGCAGTGCGCCGGGACTAGCATCAGATACGCAGTATTTT
CASSAPGLASDTQYF
>TRBJ1-5|TRBV27|TRBD1|once|13
TGTGCCAGCAGTTTAGGGACCGGGACAGCCGAGCATTTT
CASSLGTGTAEHF
>TRBJ2-3|TRBV6-5|-|few|15
TGTGCCAGCAGTTACGCCGACCTCCAAGCGGATACGCAGTATTTT
CASSYADLQADTQYF
>TRBJ2-2|TRBV11-1|TRBD1|many|16
TGTGCCAGCAGCTCGGACAGGGGCCTTGCCACCGGGGAGCTGTTTTTT
CASSSDRGLATGELFF
>TRBJ2-1|TRBV3-1|TRBD2|few|16
TGTGCCAGCAGCCAACTAGCGGGAGGGTCTTACAATGAGCAGTTCTTC
CASSQLAGGSYNEQFF
>TRBJ1-1|TRBV5-1|TRBD1|many|13
TGCGCCAGCAGCGGGACAGGGGCCACTGAAGCTTTCTTT
CASSGTGATEAFF
>TRBJ1-1|TRBV4-1|-|many|14
TGCGCCAGCAGCCTCCCCGGCATGAACACTGAAGCTTTCTTT
CASSLPGMNTEAFF
>TRBJ2-3|TRBV5-1|TRBD2|many|15
TGCGCCAGCAGCTTTCCGGGAGGGACCCCAGATACGCAGTATTTT
CASSFPGGTPDTQYF
>TRBJ2-6|TRBV20-1|TRBD1|many|17
TGCAGTGCGAGCCGGGACAGGGGGCTCGCCGGGGCCAACGTCCTGACTTTC
CSASRDRGLAGANVLTF
>TRBJ2-5|TRBV6-2/TRBV6-3|-|many|12
TGTGCCAGCAGTTACCCGGTAGAGACCCAGTACTTC
CASSYPVETQYF
>TRBJ2-7|TRBV27|-|many|14
TGTGCCACCAAACCGGGGGGCTGGTCCTACGAGCAGTACTTC
CATKPGGWSYEQYF
>TRBJ2-2|TRBV10-3|-|many|15
TGTGCCATCAGCTCCTCCGTCGGGACCACCGGGGAGCTGTTTTTT
CAISSSVGTTGELFF
>TRBJ1-4|TRBV15|-|many|15
TGTGCCACCAGCGGACAACCGGGACAATCGGAAAAACTGTTTTTT
CATSGQPGQSEKLFF
>TRBJ1-6|TRBV4-2|TRBD1|many|17
TGTGCCAGCAGCCAAGGGAACAGGGGAGGGTATAATTCACCCCTCCACTTT
CASSQGNRGGYNSPLHF
>TRBJ1-1|TRBV12-3/TRBV12-4|-|many|11
TGTGCCAGCAGTTTAGGAACTGAAGCTTTCTTT
CASSLGTEAFF
>TRBJ2-2|TRBV20-1|TRBD2|many|19
TGCAGTGCTAAACTACTAGCGGGAGGGCCGAGAATGAACACCGGGGAGCTGTTTTTT
CSAKLLAGGPRMNTGELFF
>TRBJ2-7|TRBV7-2|-|many|14
TGTGCCAGCAGCGTAGACAGAGTCTCCTACGAGCAGTACTTC
CASSVDRVSYEQYF
>TRBJ1-5|TRBV20-1|-|-|11
TGCAGTGCGAGCCTAAATCAGCCCCAGCATTTT
CSASLNQPQHF
>TRBJ2-5|TRBV11-2|-|many|13
TGTGCCAGCAGCTGGGACGGACAAGAGACCCAGTACTTC
CASSWDGQETQYF
>TRBJ2-7|TRBV20-1|TRBD2|many|14
TGCAGTGCTAGAAGAACTAGCGGGAAATACGAGCAGTACTTC
CSARRTSGKYEQYF
>TRBJ1-2|TRBV3-1|TRBD1|many|15
TGTGCCAGCAGCCAAGGGACAGGGATTTATTATGGCTACACCTTC
CASSQGTGIYYGYTF
>TRBJ2-1|TRBV5-1|TRBD2|-|15
TGCGCCAGCAGCCCCGGGACTAGCGGGAGAGGTGAGCAGTTCTTC
CASSPGTSGRGEQFF
>TRBJ1-5|TRBV29-1|-|many|13
TGCAGCGCTTCGTCAGGGTTGGCTCAGCCCCAGCATTTT
CSASSGLAQPQHF
>TRBJ1-2|TRBV29-1|-|-|14
TGCAGCGTCGCGGGTTATTCCACTAACTATGGCTACACCTTC
CSVAGYSTNYGYTF
>TRBJ2-1|TRBV7-6|-|-|18
TGTGCCAGCAGCTCCCCTGGGGTTGGCGGGAGACAGGGCAATGAGCAGTTCTTC
CASSSPGVGGRQGNEQFF
>TRBJ1-1|TRBV7-6|-|-|14
TGTGCCAGCAGCCCCCCGGGGATGAACACTGAAGCTTTCTTT
CASSPPGMNTEAFF
>TRBJ2-7|TRBV9|TRBD1|many|15
TGTGCCAGCAGCGGCCCCGGGACAGGTTATTACGAGCAGTACTTC
CASSGPGTGYYEQYF
>TRBJ2-5|TRBV6-2/TRBV6-3|TRBD2|many|14
TGTGCCAGCAGACGGTCGACTAGCTCAGAGACCCAGTACTTC
CASRRSTSSETQYF
>TRBJ1-2|TRBV4-3|TRBD1|-|13
TGCGCCAGCAGGGGACAGCCAAACTATGGCTACACCTTC
CASRGQPNYGYTF
>TRBJ2-5|TRBV6-5|TRBD2|-|17
TGTGCCAGCAGTTACGACGCTAGCGGGAGGAGGAGGGAGACCCAGTACTTC
CASSYDASGRRRETQYF
>TRBJ2-1|TRBV12-3/TRBV12-4|TRBD2|many|16
TGTGCCAGCAGCCCCGAGGTTGCGGGAGGCTACAATGAGCAGTTCTTC
CASSPEVAGGYNEQFF
>TRBJ2-2|TRBV7-6|TRBD2|few|18
TGTGCCAGCAGCTTATGGGTTAGCGGGAGCCTGAACACCGGGGAGCTGTTTTTT
CASSLWVSGSLNTGELFF
>TRBJ2-7|TRBV20-1|TRBD2|many|13
TGCAGTGCCCCGGGGCGGGAGGACTACGAGCAGTACTTC
CSAPGREDYEQYF
>TRBJ2-3|TRBV7-2|-|many|13
TGTGCCAGCACCGACGTCAGCACAGATACGCAGTATTTT
CASTDVSTDTQYF
>TRBJ2-2|TRBV12-3/TRBV12-4|-|many|12
TGTGCCAGCAGTTTTAACACCGGGGAGCTGTTTTTT
CASSFNTGELFF
>TRBJ2-1|TRBV6-6|-|few|14
TGTGCCAGCAGCGCAGGGGAGGGGTACAATGAGCAGTTCTTC
CASSAGEGYNEQFF
>TRBJ1-1|TRBV7-9|TRBD1|few|15
TGTGCCAGCAGCTTAGCTAAACAGGGGGGGTCTGAAGCTTTCTTT
CASSLAKQGGSEAFF
>TRBJ1-5|TRBV6-1|-|many|13
TGTGCCAGCAGATACACGACAAATCAGCCCCAGCATTTT
CASRYTTNQPQHF
>TRBJ2-2|TRBV24-1|TRBD2|many|14
TGTGCCACCAAGGGGCGGGAGGACACCGGGGAGCTGTTTTTT
CATKGREDTGELFF
>TRBJ2-1|TRBV7-8|TRBD2|few|15
TGTGCCAGCAGCTTAGGAGTAGGACTAGCCGGGGAGCAGTTCTTC
CASSLGVGLAGEQFF
>TRBJ2-5|TRBV12-3/TRBV12-4|-|-|12
TGTGCCAGCCGTCGGCAGAAAGAGACCCAGTACTTC
CASRRQKETQYF
>TRBJ2-1|TRBV19|TRBD2|-|15
TGTGCCAGTAGTACAACTAGCGGGATTGTCTATGAGCAGTTCTTC
CASSTTSGIVYEQFF
>TRBJ2-3|TRBV12-3/TRBV12-4|-|-|15
TGTGCCAGCAACTCGTGGGGTTTCGGCACAGATACGCAGTATTTT
CASNSWGFGTDTQYF
>TRBJ1-5|TRBV27|-|many|14
TGTGCCAGCACTCCCGCAGGGGCTCATCAGCCCCAGCATTTT
CASTPAGAHQPQHF
>TRBJ2-3|TRBV11-2|-|many|13
TGTGCCAGCAGCTTAGATCGAAGAAATACGCAGTATTTT
CASSLDRRNTQYF